The 9 T cell receptor beta chains below were found in one sample sequenced in a study of blood T cell repertoires in COVID-19. Using immunoSEQ multiplex PCR, the repertoire was profiled, and TCRdb retains in-frame clones only, with some absent. Among approximately 190,000 clones listed, roughly 80% were seen once. The sequenced sample consisted of peripheral blood. The receptors shown here come from a man between 60 and 75 years old with active or convalescent COVID-19.

This clone was recorded once. The chain couples TRBV3-1 (or the pseudogene TRBV3-2) to TRBJ1-3; TRBD1 might be the D (5 bases). The V gene's germline CDR1 is LGHDT and CDR2 YNNKEL (reference sequence). This CDR3 is 14 amino acids long. The V and J ends lost 6 bases and 2 bases respectively, with 11 bases between them. In DNA, the CDR3 is TGTGCCAGCAGGGGGGGTGCTCCTGGAAACACCATATATTTT. The encoded protein is CASRGGAPGNTIYF.

The chain joins TRBV15 to TRBJ2-7; D remains ambiguous. Per germline, CDR1 LNHNV and CDR2 YYDKDF (reference sequence). V lost 1 base and J lost 1, with 8 bases in between. The CDR3 spans 14 residues. CDR3 protein: CATSRGAGSYEQYF. DNA for the CDR3: TGTGCCACCAGCAGAGGAGCAGGATCCTACGAGCAGTACTTC.

The genes are TRBV19 and TRBJ2-2, with D perhaps TRBD1 (6 bases). The germline V and J ends were trimmed by 1 base and 0 bases, with 6 bases remaining between them. This CDR3 spans 15 amino acids. Germline V gene data show CDR1 as LNHDA and CDR2 as SQIVND (reference sequence). The CDR3 region is CASSIGQANTGELFF. CDR3 bases: TGTGCCAGTAGTATAGGACAGGCGAACACCGGGGAGCTGTTTTTT. The entire variable domain, with the rest obtained from reference TRBV19 and TRBJ2-2, is as follows: DGGITQSPKYLFRKEGQNVTLSCEQNLNHDAMYWYRQDPGQGLRLIYYSQIVNDFQKGDIAEGYSVSREKKESFPLTVTSAQKNPTAFYLCASSIGQANTGELFFGEGSRLTVL.

The chain links TRBV6-5 to TRBJ1-5; TRBD1 agrees at 7 bases. V trimming: 6 bases; J trimming: 7 bases; junction bases outside the gene matches: 6. Germline V lookup: CDR1 MNHEY, CDR2 SVGAGI. The CDR3 consists of 13 residues. For the CDR3, the DNA is TGTGCCAGCAGGACAGGGTTAAGGCAGCCCCAGCATTTT. Protein: CASRTGLRQPQHF.

The rearrangement uses TRBV6-6 and TRBJ1-6, with 7 bases identical to TRBD1. J gave up 10 bases and V 6 bases, and 9 bases lay outside the gene matches. The CDR3 loop spans 14 amino acids. The germline V gene encodes CDR1 MNHNY and CDR2 SVGAGI (reference sequence). The CDR3 loop reads CASSSGTVGSPLHF. DNA of the CDR3: TGTGCCAGCAGCTCCGGGACAGTCGGGTCACCCCTCCACTTT.

The chain employs TRBV7-2 and TRBJ2-3; 9 positions agree with TRBD2. V dropped 3 bases and J dropped 4; count of bases not matched to a gene: 8. The CDR3 is 16 amino acids. Per germline, CDR1 SGHTA and CDR2 FQGNSA. The CDR3 reads CASSLASGIGADTQYF. The CDR3 nucleotides are TGTGCCAGCAGCTTGGCTAGCGGGATTGGGGCAGATACGCAGTATTTT.

The CDR3 reads CASSLTSGSTDTQYF. CDR3 in DNA: TGTGCCAGCAGCTTGACTAGCGGGAGCACAGATACGCAGTATTTT. V is TRBV5-4 and J is TRBJ2-3; 9 bases fit TRBD2. The CDR3 extends over 15 amino acids. With 1 base clipped from V and 0 bases from J, the junction kept 0 bases outside the gene matches. CDR1 is SGHNT and CDR2 is YYREEE in the germline V gene (reference sequence).

This clone has just a few counts. The V and J genes are TRBV6-6 and TRBJ2-7, with 11 bases matching TRBD2. The V gene end was trimmed by 6 bases and the J gene end by 5 bases; junction bases not matched to a gene: 6. The CDR3 spans 14 residues. Germline V lookup: CDR1 MNHNY, CDR2 SVGAGI (reference sequence). CDR3 DNA sequence: TGTGCCAGCAGGAATAGCGGGAGGGCCGACGAGCAGTACTTC. Its translation is CASRNSGRADEQYF.

The genes are TRBV28 and TRBJ1-2; D remains unclear. Deletions cut 4 bases from V and 7 bases from J, with 19 bases between. The germline CDR1 and CDR2 sequences are MDHEN and SYDVKM. This CDR3 has 15 residues. The CDR3 DNA sequence: TGTGCCAGCAGTTCTCTTTATAGTGACCGGGGTGGCTACACCTTC. Its translation is CASSSLYSDRGGYTF.